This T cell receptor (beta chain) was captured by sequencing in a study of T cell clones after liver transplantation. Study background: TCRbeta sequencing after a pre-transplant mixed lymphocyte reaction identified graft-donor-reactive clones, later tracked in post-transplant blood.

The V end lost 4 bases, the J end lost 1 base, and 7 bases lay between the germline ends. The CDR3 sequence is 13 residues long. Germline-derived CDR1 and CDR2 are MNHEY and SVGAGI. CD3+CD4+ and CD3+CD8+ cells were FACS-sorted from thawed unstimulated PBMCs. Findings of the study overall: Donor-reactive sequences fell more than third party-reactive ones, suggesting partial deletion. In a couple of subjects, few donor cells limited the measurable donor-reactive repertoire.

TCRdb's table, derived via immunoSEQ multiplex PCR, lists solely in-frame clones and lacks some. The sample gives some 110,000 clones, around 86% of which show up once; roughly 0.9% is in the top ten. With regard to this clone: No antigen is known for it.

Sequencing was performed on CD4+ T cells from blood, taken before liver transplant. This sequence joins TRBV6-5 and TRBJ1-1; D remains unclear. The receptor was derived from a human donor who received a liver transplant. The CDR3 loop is CASSWARNTEAFF. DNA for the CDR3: TGTGCCAGCAGTTGGGCCCGGAACACTGAAGCTTTCTTT.